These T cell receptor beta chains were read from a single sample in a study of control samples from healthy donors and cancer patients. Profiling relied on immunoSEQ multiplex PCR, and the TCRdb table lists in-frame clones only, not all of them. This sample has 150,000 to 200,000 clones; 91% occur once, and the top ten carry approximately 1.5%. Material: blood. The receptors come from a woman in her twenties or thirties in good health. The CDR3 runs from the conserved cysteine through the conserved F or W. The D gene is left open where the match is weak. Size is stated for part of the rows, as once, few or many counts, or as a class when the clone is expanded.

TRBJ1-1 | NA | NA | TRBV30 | CAWSLRGNTEAFF | TGTGCCTGGAGTCTCCGGGGGAACACTGAAGCTTTCTTT
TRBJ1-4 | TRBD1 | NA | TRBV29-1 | CSVGDPTGTNEKLFF | TGCAGCGTTGGGGATCCGACAGGGACGAATGAAAAACTGTTTTTT
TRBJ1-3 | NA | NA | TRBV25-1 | CASSTGRSGNTIYF | TGTGCCAGCAGTACAGGGCGGTCTGGAAACACCATATATTTT
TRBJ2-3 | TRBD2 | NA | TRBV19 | CASSRLAGGLGTDTQYF | TGTGCCAGTAGTAGACTAGCGGGGGGTTTGGGAACAGATACGCAGTATTTT
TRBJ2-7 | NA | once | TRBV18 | CASSPDRNYEQYF | TGTGCCAGCTCACCAGACAGGAACTACGAGCAGTACTTC
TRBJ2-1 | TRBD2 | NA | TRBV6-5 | CASSYMREDNEQFF | TGTGCCAGCAGTTATATGCGGGAGGACAATGAGCAGTTCTTC
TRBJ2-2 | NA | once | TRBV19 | CAVRPLDTGELFF | TGTGCCGTTAGACCCCTGGACACCGGGGAGCTGTTTTTT
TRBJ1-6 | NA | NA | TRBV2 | CASSDDSPLHF | TGTGCCAGCAGTGACGACTCACCCCTCCACTTT
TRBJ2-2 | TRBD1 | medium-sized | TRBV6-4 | CASSPGGGTGELFF | TGTGCCAGCAGTCCAGGGGGCGGGACCGGGGAGCTGTTTTTT
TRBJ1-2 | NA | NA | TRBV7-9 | CASSLAGVNYGYTF | TGTGCCAGCAGCTTAGCAGGGGTGAACTATGGCTACACCTTC
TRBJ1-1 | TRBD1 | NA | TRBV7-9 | CASTAGGGEAFF | TGTGCCAGCACCGCAGGGGGCGGTGAAGCTTTCTTT
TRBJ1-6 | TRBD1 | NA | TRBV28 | CASSSRQGGWSPLHF | TGTGCCAGCAGTTCCCGACAGGGGGGGTGGTCACCCCTCCACTTT
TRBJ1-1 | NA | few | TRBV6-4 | CASSDGENTEAFF | TGTGCCAGCAGTGACGGGGAGAACACTGAAGCTTTCTTT
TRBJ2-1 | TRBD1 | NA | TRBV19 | CASSRDRSSYNEQFF | TGTGCCAGTAGTAGGGACAGGTCCTCCTACAATGAGCAGTTCTTC
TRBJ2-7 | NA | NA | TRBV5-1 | CASSIRDNYEQYF | TGCGCCAGCAGCATCCGGGACAACTACGAGCAGTACTTC
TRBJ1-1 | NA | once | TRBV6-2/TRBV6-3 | CASSYVNRGEAFF | TGTGCCAGCAGTTACGTTAATAGGGGTGAAGCTTTCTTT
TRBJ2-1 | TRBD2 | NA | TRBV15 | CATSRSEKLAGGRNEQFF | TGTGCCACCAGCAGGTCGGAAAAACTAGCGGGAGGTAGGAATGAGCAGTTCTTC
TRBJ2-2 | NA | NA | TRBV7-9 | CASSSRDGNTGELFF | TGTGCCAGCAGCTCCCGGGACGGGAACACCGGGGAGCTGTTTTTT
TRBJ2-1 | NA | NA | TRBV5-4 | CASSLGTFYNEQFF | TGTGCCAGCAGCCTCGGGACATTTTACAATGAGCAGTTCTTC
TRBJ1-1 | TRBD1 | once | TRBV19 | CASSIGTGTEAFF | TGTGCCAGTAGTATTGGGACAGGCACGGAAGCTTTCTTT
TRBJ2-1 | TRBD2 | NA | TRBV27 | CASSLASGSNEQFF | TGTGCCAGCAGTTTAGCTAGCGGGAGCAATGAGCAGTTCTTC
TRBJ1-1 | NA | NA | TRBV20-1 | CSASGGLVTEAFF | TGCAGTGCTAGTGGAGGGTTGGTCACTGAAGCTTTCTTT
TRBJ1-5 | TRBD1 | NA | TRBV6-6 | CASSSPGQGDQPQHF | TGTGCCAGCAGTTCTCCCGGACAGGGAGATCAGCCCCAGCATTTT
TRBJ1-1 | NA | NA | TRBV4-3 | CASSQDGGPEAFF | TGCGCCAGCAGCCAAGATGGGGGCCCCGAAGCTTTCTTT
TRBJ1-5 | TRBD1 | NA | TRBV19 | CASSMTGKSQPQHF | TGTGCCAGTAGTATGACAGGGAAAAGTCAGCCCCAGCATTTT
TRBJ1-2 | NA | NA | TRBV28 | CASSRWDTIYGYTF | TGTGCCAGCAGTAGATGGGACACCATCTATGGCTACACCTTC
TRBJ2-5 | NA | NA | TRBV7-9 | CASSLGGPETQYF | TGTGCCAGCAGCTTAGGGGGCCCAGAGACCCAGTACTTC
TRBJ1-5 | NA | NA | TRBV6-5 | CASSRDGSNQPQHF | TGTGCCAGCAGTAGGGACGGTAGCAATCAGCCCCAGCATTTT
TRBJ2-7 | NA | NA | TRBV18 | CASSPPGRSYEQYF | TGTGCCAGCTCACCACCGGGACGGTCCTACGAGCAGTACTTC
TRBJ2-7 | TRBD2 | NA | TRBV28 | CASSPALAGVYEQYF | TGTGCCAGCAGCCCAGCTTTAGCGGGTGTCTACGAGCAGTACTTC
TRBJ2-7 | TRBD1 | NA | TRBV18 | CASSNRDRGPYEQYF | TGTGCCAGCTCAAACCGGGACAGGGGTCCCTACGAGCAGTACTTC
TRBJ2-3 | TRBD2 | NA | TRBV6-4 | CASSDSTSGGADTQYF | TGTGCCAGCAGTGACTCCACTAGCGGGGGGGCAGATACGCAGTATTTT
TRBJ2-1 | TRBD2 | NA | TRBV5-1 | CASSLYGLAGGNNEQFF | TGCGCCAGCAGCTTGTACGGCCTAGCGGGGGGTAACAATGAGCAGTTCTTC
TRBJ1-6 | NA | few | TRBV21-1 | CASSKNDGLGSPLHF | TGTGCCAGCAGCAAAAATGACGGACTTGGTTCACCCCTCCACTTT
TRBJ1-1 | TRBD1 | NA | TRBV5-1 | CASSRDRALRNTEAFF | TGCGCCAGCAGCAGGGACAGGGCTCTTAGAAACACTGAAGCTTTCTTT
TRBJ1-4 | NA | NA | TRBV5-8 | CASSLGTPGTLFF | TGTGCCAGCAGCTTAGGGACCCCCGGGACCCTGTTTTTT
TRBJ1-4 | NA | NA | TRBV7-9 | CASSLGMGGATNEKLFF | TGTGCCAGCAGCTTAGGAATGGGAGGGGCAACTAATGAAAAACTGTTTTTT
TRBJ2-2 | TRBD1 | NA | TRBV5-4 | CASSLVQGATGELFF | TGTGCCAGCAGCTTGGTCCAGGGGGCCACCGGGGAGCTGTTTTTT
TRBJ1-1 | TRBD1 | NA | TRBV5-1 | CASSLVQGESTEAFF | TGCGCCAGCAGCTTGGTACAGGGGGAGAGCACTGAAGCTTTCTTT
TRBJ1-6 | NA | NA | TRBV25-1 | CASTGDRSYNSPLHF | TGTGCCAGCACAGGGGATAGGTCCTATAATTCACCCCTCCACTTT
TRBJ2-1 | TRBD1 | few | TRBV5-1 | CASSYRQGGSGEQFF | TGCGCCAGCAGCTACCGACAGGGGGGGTCAGGTGAGCAGTTCTTC
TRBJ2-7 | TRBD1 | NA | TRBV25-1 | CASSDRDRSSYEQYF | TGTGCCAGCAGTGACCGGGACAGGAGCTCCTACGAGCAGTACTTC
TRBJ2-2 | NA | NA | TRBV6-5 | CASRDSNTGELFF | TGTGCCAGCAGAGACAGTAACACCGGGGAGCTGTTTTTT
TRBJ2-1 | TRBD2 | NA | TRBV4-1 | CASSGLAGGPHEQFF | TGCGCCAGCAGCGGACTAGCGGGAGGGCCCCATGAGCAGTTCTTC
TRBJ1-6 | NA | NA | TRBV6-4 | CASSDSGAGVNSPLHF | TGTGCCAGCAGTGACTCCGGGGCCGGGGTTAATTCACCCCTCCACTTT
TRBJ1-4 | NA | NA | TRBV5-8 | CASSLDGGRDEKLFF | TGTGCCAGCAGCTTGGATGGGGGTAGGGATGAAAAACTGTTTTTT
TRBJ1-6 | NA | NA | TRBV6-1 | CASSELEGGRAPLHF | TGTGCCAGCAGTGAATTGGAGGGGGGCAGGGCACCCCTCCACTTT
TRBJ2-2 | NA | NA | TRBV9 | CASSGDTPNTGELFF | TGTGCCAGCAGCGGGGACACCCCGAACACCGGGGAGCTGTTTTTT
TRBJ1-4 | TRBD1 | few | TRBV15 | CATSRDPGQGSEKLFF | TGTGCCACCAGCAGAGATCCGGGACAGGGGAGTGAAAAACTGTTTTTT
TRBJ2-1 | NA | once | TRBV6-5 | CASNKEAYNEQFF | TGTGCCAGCAATAAAGAGGCCTACAATGAGCAGTTCTTC